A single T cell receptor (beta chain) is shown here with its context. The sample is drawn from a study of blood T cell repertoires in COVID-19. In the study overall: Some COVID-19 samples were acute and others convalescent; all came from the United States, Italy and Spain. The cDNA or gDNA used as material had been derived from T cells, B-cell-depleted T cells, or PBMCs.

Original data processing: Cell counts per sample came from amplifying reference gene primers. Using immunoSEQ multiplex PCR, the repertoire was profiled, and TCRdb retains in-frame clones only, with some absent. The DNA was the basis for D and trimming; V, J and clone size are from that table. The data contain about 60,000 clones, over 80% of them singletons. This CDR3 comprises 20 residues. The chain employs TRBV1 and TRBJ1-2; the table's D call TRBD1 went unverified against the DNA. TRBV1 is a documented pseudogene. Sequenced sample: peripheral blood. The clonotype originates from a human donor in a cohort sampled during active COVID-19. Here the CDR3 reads CTSSQDILVRSGQGFYGYTF. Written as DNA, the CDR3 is TGCACCAGCAGCCAAGATATTTTAGTGAGGTCGGGACAGGGCTTCTATGGCTACACCTTC.